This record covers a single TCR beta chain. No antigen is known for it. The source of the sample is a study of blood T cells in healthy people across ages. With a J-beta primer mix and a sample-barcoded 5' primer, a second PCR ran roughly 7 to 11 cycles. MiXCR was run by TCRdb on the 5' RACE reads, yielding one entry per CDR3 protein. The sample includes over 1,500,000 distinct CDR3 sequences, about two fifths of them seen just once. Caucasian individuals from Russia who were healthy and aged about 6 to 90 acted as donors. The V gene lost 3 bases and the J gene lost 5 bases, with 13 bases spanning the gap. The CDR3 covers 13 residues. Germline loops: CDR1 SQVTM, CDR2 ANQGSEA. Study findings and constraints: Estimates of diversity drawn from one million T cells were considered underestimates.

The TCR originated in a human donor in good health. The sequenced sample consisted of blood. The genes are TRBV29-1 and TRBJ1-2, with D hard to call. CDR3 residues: CSVDPRHGYGYTF. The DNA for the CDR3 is TGCAGCGTTGACCCGCGGCACGGGTATGGCTACACCTTC.